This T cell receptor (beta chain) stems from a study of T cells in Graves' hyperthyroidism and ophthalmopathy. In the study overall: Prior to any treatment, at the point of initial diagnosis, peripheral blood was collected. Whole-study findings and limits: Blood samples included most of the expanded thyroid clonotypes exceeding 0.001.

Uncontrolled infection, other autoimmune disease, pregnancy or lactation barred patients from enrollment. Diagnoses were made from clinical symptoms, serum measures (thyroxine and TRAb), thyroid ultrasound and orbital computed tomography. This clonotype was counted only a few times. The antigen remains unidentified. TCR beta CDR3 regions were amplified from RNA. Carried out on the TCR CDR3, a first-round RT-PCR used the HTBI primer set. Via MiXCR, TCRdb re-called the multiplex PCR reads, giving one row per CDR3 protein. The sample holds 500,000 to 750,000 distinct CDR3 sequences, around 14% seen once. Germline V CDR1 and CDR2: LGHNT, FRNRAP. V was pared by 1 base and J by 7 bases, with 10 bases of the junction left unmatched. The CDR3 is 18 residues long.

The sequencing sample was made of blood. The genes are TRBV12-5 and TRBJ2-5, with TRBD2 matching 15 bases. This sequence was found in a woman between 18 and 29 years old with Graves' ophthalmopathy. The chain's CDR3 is CASGLDPGTSGRWVTQYF. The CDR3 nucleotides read TGTGCTAGTGGTTTGGACCCGGGGACTAGCGGGAGGTGGGTGACCCAGTACTTC.